The sequence of this T cell receptor (beta chain) was determined in a study of blood T cells in healthy people across ages. Together with a sample-barcoded 5' primer, a J-beta primer mix was included in a second PCR lasting about 7 to 11 cycles. TCRdb passed the 5' RACE reads through MiXCR, listing each CDR3 protein once. Of about 1 million distinct CDR3 sequences in the sample, more than 35% are singletons; the top ten hold approximately 17%. Peripheral blood from each donor was collected in a volume of 8.5 to 10 milliliters. This receptor was taken from an older woman in good health. Sequencing used blood.

The CDR3 nucleotides read TGTGCCACCAGTGGGGGGGGGACCAATCAGCCCCAGCATTTT. This codes for CATSGGGTNQPQHF. The chain joins TRBV15 to TRBJ1-5; perhaps TRBD1 as D (5 bases). The germline V gene has CDR1 LNHNV and CDR2 YYDKDF (reference sequence). Between the trimmed V and J ends, which lost 6 bases and 3 bases, there was a span of 12 bases. The CDR3 is 14 amino acids.